Following are 25 T cell receptor beta chains from one sample sequenced in a study of human T cells and chemical hapten exposure. One entry per CDR3 protein results from TCRdb running MiXCR on the RACE reads. This sample has fewer than 60,000 distinct CDR3 sequences, with roughly 12% found just once. Time point reported: pre-sensitization, week 0. Indicated treatment: therapeutic diphenylcyclopropenone sensitization with weekly scalp DPC. The specimen was whole blood, collected in connection with sensitization to the hapten diphenylcyclopropenone (DPC). All receptors derive from a woman between 40 and 50 years old with alopecia areata. Some clones in this sample may be carry-over from other donors' samples.

This clonotype appeared a few times. The V gene is TRBV4-3, the J gene TRBJ2-1; 14 bases map to TRBD2. The CDR3 is 19 residues long. The junction had 13 bases not matched to a gene; V was cut back by 1 base and J by 8 bases. Germline-derived CDR1 and CDR2 are LGHNA and YSLEER. This CDR3 is CASSQAHRKGLAGVDEQFF. In DNA form, the CDR3 reads TGCGCCAGCAGCCAAGCACACCGTAAGGGACTAGCGGGAGTGGATGAGCAGTTCTTC.

This clonotype has a handful of counts. The chain uses TRBV6-2 or TRBV6-3 and TRBJ1-1; D might be TRBD1 (5 bases). Germline V gene sequence: CDR1 MNHEY, CDR2 SVGEGT. Deletions cut 4 bases from V and 4 bases from J, with 13 bases between. This CDR3 is built from 14 residues. The CDR3 DNA is TGTGCCAGCAGTTTGACAGCGGGGAGCACTGAAGCTTTCTTT. It translates to CASSLTAGSTEAFF.

The sample holds many counts of this clonotype. The rearrangement joins TRBV7-9 to TRBJ2-7; a possible D gene is TRBD1 (5 bases). V lost 5 bases, J lost 3 bases, and 11 bases lay in between. CDR1 SEHNR and CDR2 FQNEAQ come from the germline V gene (reference sequence). The CDR3 spans 13 residues. The CDR3 nucleotides are TGTGCCAGCAGCGGCAGGGTTAACTACGAGCAGTACTTC. Amino acid sequence: CASSGRVNYEQYF.

The sample holds many counts of this clonotype. This rearrangement joins TRBV7-2 to TRBJ2-1; a possible D gene is TRBD2 (8 bases). The CDR3 is made up of 18 amino acids. V gave up 0 bases and J gave up 5 bases, with 20 bases separating them. CDR1 SGHTA and CDR2 FQGNSA come from the germline V gene. The CDR3 DNA follows: TGTGCCAGCAGCTTAGCCCCAGGGGGGAGCGGGGGAAACAATGAGCAGTTCTTC. Its protein product is CASSLAPGGSGGNNEQFF.

V gene TRBV15 combines with J gene TRBJ2-1, with 12 bases matching TRBD2. Trimming cost V 0 bases and J 6 bases; bases outside gene matches: 6. From germline, CDR1 is LNHNV and CDR2 YYDKDF (reference sequence). This CDR3 has 17 amino acids. CDR3 bases: TGTGCCACCAGCAGAGAGAAGGGACTAGCGGGCAGCAATGAGCAGTTCTTC. This sequence encodes CATSREKGLAGSNEQFF.

This clonotype was counted only a few times. The chain is built from TRBV24-1 and TRBJ2-7, with D perhaps TRBD1 or TRBD2 (5 bases each). Trimming shortened V by 3 bases and J by 9 bases, and 17 bases separated the two germline ends. This CDR3 comprises 14 residues. The V gene's germline CDR1 is KGHDR and CDR2 SFDVKD. This CDR3 is CATSDPGPDGVQYF. The CDR3 DNA is TGTGCCACCAGTGATCCGGGACCCGATGGTGTGCAGTACTTC.

This rearrangement joins TRBV6-4 to TRBJ2-2, with a tentative D call TRBD2 (5 bases). Trimming took off 3 bases at V and 6 bases at J, with 14 bases between the two ends. Per the germline V gene, CDR1 is MRHNA and CDR2 is SNTAGT. CDR3 size: 15 residues. CDR3 DNA sequence: TGTGCCAGCAGTGATCAGGCCGGACTGGCCGGGGAGCTGTTTTTT. It codes for CASSDQAGLAGELFF.

The V and J genes are TRBV11-2 and TRBJ1-2; unclear D gene. V was trimmed by 5 bases and J by 1 base, leaving 17 bases between them. The CDR3 contains 16 residues. Germline CDR1 reads SGHAT; CDR2 reads FQNNGV. The DNA of the CDR3 is TGTGCCAGCAGCCCCCACCGGTGGGCCGATAACTATGGCTACACCTTC. Protein sequence: CASSPHRWADNYGYTF.

This chain links TRBV6-5 with TRBJ2-5, with D perhaps TRBD1 (7 bases). The CDR3 consists of 16 residues. Germline CDR1 is MNHEY and CDR2 is SVGAGI. V gave up 0 bases and J gave up 5 bases, with 16 bases separating them. CDR3 protein: CASSYSPPGGPETQYF. As DNA, the CDR3 is TGTGCCAGCAGTTACTCGCCCCCAGGGGGGCCCGAGACCCAGTACTTC.

This clonotype came up a few times. The J gene is TRBJ2-7, the V gene TRBV20-1; TRBD1 matches 7 bases. Trimming cost V 6 bases and J 6 bases; bases outside gene matches: 11. The CDR3 length is 13 residues. Germline assignment: CDR1 DFQATT and CDR2 SNEGSKA (reference sequence). CDR3 region: CSAGDRVAFEQYF. In DNA form, the CDR3 reads TGCAGTGCGGGCGACAGGGTCGCTTTCGAGCAGTACTTC.

The chain links TRBV29-1 to TRBJ1-5; 7 nucleotides match TRBD1. CDR1 is SQVTM, CDR2 ANQGSEA, per germline. This CDR3 comprises 14 residues. The J segment lost 0 bases and the V segment lost 6 bases, leaving 5 bases of the junction unmatched. The CDR3 region has the DNA TGCAGCGTAGGGACAGACTATAGCAATCAGCCCCAGCATTTT. Translated: CSVGTDYSNQPQHF.

In its sample, this clonotype was seen many times. In DNA, the CDR3 is TGTGCCAGCTCACCGGGCAGCAATTCACCCCTCCACTTT. It encodes CASSPGSNSPLHF. The chain uses TRBV18 and TRBJ1-6; D not resolved. The V end was cut by 3 bases, the J end by 7 bases, with 7 bases between. The CDR3 covers 13 residues. CDR1 and CDR2 (germline): KGHSH, LQKENI.

This clonotype has ten or more counts. The rearrangement links TRBV19 to TRBJ2-4; no definite D call. The germline CDR1 and CDR2 sequences are LNHDA and SQIVND (reference sequence). CDR3 length: 16 residues. The ends were cut back, 5 bases at V and 0 bases at J, with 14 bases in the middle. CDR3 amino acids: CASSPLLELAKNIQYF. For the CDR3, the DNA is TGTGCCAGTAGTCCCCTACTCGAGCTAGCCAAAAACATTCAGTACTTC.

V and J are TRBV3-2 and TRBJ2-7; TRBD1, the table's D call, lacks a check against the DNA. TRBV3-2 is deemed a pseudogene. The CDR3 contains 15 residues. The chain's CDR3 is CASSQNGTGRNEQYF. In nucleotides, the CDR3 is TGTGCCAGCAGCCAGAACGGGACAGGACGGAACGAGCAGTACTTC.

There are many counts of this clonotype. The chain is built from TRBV5-4 and TRBJ1-1; 7 positions match TRBD1. There are 15 residues in the CDR3. Trimming took 4 bases from V and 0 from J; bases not matched to a gene: 6. Per germline, CDR1 SGHNT and CDR2 YYREEE (reference sequence). This CDR3 reads CASSPDTGVNTEAFF. CDR3 DNA: TGTGCCAGCAGCCCAGATACAGGGGTGAACACTGAAGCTTTCTTT.

The chain links TRBV20-1 to TRBJ2-4; no clear D gene. CDR1 DFQATT and CDR2 SNEGSKA come from the germline V gene (reference sequence). V was cut by 1 base and J by 13 bases, with 8 bases left in between. The CDR3 consists of 10 residues. The CDR3 bases are TGCAGTGCTAGAGTTGCAGACCAGTACTTC. Translating gives CSARVADQYF.

This clonotype was seen a few times. V usage is TRBV19 and J usage is TRBJ1-2; D is possibly TRBD1 (5 bases). The V end was cut by 7 bases, the J end by 6 bases, with 27 bases between. This CDR3 is built from 17 residues. Germline-derived CDR1 and CDR2 are LNHDA and SQIVND (reference sequence). The CDR3 DNA reads TGTGCCAGTACCCAACTCCGGCTTCTCCAGGGTCGGGATGGCTACACCTTC. Its translation is CASTQLRLLQGRDGYTF.

The rearrangement joins TRBV29-1 to TRBJ2-1, with TRBD1 matching over 11 bases. CDR1 and CDR2 from the germline V gene are SQVTM and ANQGSEA. CDR3 length: 14 residues. Trimming took 8 bases from V and 9 from J; bases not matched to a gene: 12. CDR3 sequence reads: CSHQRDRGLLEQFF. In nucleotides, the CDR3 is TGCAGCCACCAAAGGGACAGGGGGTTGCTTGAGCAGTTCTTC.

In its sample, this clonotype was seen many times. The chain combines TRBV2 with TRBJ1-1, with a weak D call TRBD1 (5 bases). V shed 8 bases and J shed 7 bases, with 14 bases lying between them. CDR1 is SNHLY and CDR2 is FYNNEI in the germline V gene. The CDR3 spans 12 residues. The CDR3 reads CASGGVVGEAFF. The CDR3 DNA reads as TGTGCCAGCGGAGGGGTCGTGGGTGAAGCTTTCTTT.

This clonotype has only a few counts. This chain joins TRBV6-5 and TRBJ2-7; 10 positions agree with TRBD1. The CDR3 contains 16 residues. The J segment lost 0 bases and the V segment lost 4 bases, leaving 6 bases of the junction unmatched. Germline CDR1 MNHEY, CDR2 SVGAGI. DNA for the CDR3: TGTGCCAGCAGTTCCACGGACAGGGGGAGCTCCTACGAGCAGTACTTC. It translates to CASSSTDRGSSYEQYF.

A few counts support this clonotype. The J gene is TRBJ2-5, the V gene TRBV6-1, with TRBD1 identical over 10 bases. Germline-derived CDR1 and CDR2 are MNHNS and SASEGT. With V trimmed by 6 bases and J by 5 bases, 9 bases remained unmatched. CDR3 length: 15 amino acids. DNA for the CDR3: TGTGCCAGCAGCCTTACGACAGGGGGCTGGGAGACCCAGTACTTC. Amino acids: CASSLTTGGWETQYF.

In its sample, this clonotype was seen many times. The chain is built from TRBV24-1 and TRBJ2-3; D is uncertain. CDR3 size: 14 residues. Germline V lookup: CDR1 KGHDR, CDR2 SFDVKD. V was trimmed by 0 bases and J by 0 bases, leaving 3 bases between them. The CDR3 reads CATSDLDSTDTQYF. The DNA of the CDR3 is TGTGCCACCAGTGATTTGGACAGCACAGATACGCAGTATTTT.

Ten or more counts support this clonotype. The chain carries TRBV29-1 and TRBJ1-3; tentative D call: TRBD1 (6 bases). V was cut by 7 bases and J by 7 bases, with 8 bases left in between. Germline V gene data show CDR1 as SQVTM and CDR2 as ANQGSEA. This CDR3 region has 10 residues. The CDR3 is CSAQGNTIYF. The DNA of the CDR3 is TGCAGCGCTCAGGGGAACACCATATATTTT.

This clonotype was picked up a small number of times. The J gene is TRBJ1-5, the V gene TRBV19; no clear D. The CDR3 length is 13 residues. Germline CDR1 LNHDA, CDR2 SQIVND (reference sequence). Trimming stripped 3 bases from V and 6 bases from J, with 9 bases between. In DNA, the CDR3 is TGTGCCAGTAGTATCCAAAGGGCTCAGCCCCAGCATTTT. Translation: CASSIQRAQPQHF.

This clonotype was seen repeatedly, ten times or more. The gene calls are TRBV11-2 and TRBJ2-2; D might be TRBD1 (6 bases). V was cut by 1 base and J by 0 bases, with 12 bases left in between. Germline values: CDR1 SGHAT, CDR2 FQNNGV. The CDR3 is 17 residues long. The CDR3 spells CASSLAPRGPNTGELFF. In DNA form, the CDR3 reads TGTGCCAGCAGCTTAGCTCCCAGGGGCCCGAACACCGGGGAGCTGTTTTTT.